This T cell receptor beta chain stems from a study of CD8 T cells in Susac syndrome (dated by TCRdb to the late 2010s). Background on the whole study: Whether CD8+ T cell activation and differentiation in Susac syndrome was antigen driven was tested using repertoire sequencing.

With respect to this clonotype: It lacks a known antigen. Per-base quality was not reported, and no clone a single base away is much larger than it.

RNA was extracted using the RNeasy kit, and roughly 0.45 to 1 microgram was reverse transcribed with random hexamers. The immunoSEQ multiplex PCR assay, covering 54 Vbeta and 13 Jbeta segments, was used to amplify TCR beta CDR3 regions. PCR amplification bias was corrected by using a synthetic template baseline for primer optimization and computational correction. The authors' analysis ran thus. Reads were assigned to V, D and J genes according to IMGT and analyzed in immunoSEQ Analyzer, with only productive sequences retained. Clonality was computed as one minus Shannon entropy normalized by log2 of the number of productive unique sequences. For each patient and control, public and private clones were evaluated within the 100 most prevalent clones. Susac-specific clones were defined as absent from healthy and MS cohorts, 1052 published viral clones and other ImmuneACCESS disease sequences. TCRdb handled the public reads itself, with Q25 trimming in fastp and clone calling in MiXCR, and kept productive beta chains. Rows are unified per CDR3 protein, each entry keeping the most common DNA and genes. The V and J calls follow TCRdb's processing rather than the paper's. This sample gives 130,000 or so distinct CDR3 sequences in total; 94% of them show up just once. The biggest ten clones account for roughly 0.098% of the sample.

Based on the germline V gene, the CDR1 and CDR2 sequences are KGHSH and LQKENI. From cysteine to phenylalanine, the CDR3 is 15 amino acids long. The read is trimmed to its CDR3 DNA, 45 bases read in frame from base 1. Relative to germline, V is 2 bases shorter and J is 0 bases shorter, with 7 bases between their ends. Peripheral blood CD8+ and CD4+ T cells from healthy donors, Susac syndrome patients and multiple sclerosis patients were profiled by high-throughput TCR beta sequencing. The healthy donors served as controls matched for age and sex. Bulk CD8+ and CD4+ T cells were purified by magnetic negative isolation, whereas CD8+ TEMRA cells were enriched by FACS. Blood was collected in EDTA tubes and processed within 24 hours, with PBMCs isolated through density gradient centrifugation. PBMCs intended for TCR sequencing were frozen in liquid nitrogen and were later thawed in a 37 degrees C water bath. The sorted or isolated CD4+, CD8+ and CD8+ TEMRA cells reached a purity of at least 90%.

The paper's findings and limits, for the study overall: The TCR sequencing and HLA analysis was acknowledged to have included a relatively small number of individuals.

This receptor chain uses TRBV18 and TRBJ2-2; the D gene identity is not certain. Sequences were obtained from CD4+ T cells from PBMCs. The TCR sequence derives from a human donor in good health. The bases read TGTGCCAGCTCACCAGAGACACCGAACACCGGGGAGCTGTTTTTT. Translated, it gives CASSPETPNTGELFF.